The 11 T cell receptor beta chains listed next were all sequenced from one sample in a study of T cell responses to AZD1222 COVID-19 vaccine. Produced via immunoSEQ multiplex PCR; TCRdb's table is partial and in-frame only. The sample lists 100,000 to 150,000 clones; roughly 88% were seen once. Source: peripheral blood, taken 28 days after the second AZD1222 dose. These receptors were taken from an adult who received the AZD1222 COVID-19 vaccine.

The V and J genes are TRBV15 and TRBJ2-1, with TRBD2 matching 7 bases. Germline V gene lookup returns CDR1 LNHNV and CDR2 YYDKDF (reference sequence). The CDR3 has 17 residues. V lost 2 bases and J lost 6; bases outside the gene matches: 13. CDR3 in DNA: TGTGCCACCAGCAGACCACCTGGGAGGGCCGGGGTCAATGAGCAGTTCTTC. This sequence encodes CATSRPPGRAGVNEQFF.

The V and J genes are TRBV27 and TRBJ1-4, with 9 positions matching TRBD1. After removal of 3 bases from V and 8 bases from J, the junction contained 4 bases not matched to a gene. The V gene's germline CDR1 is MNHEY and CDR2 SMNVEV (reference sequence). The CDR3 contains 14 residues. The CDR3 nucleotides read TGTGCCAGCAGTTTGGGACAGGGAAGCGAAAAACTGTTTTTT. This translates into CASSLGQGSEKLFF.

Concerning this clone: The identical CDR3 is also encoded by other nucleotide sequences in the sample. This chain uses TRBV29-1 with TRBJ2-6; a possible D gene is TRBD1 (5 bases). The germline gives CDR1 SQVTM, CDR2 ANQGSEA. This CDR3 comprises 14 residues. Trimming pared 1 base from V and 4 bases from J, leaving 8 bases between. CDR3 DNA: TGCAGCGTTGAAGGGGGCTCGGGGGCCAACGTCCTGACTTTC. Encoded protein: CSVEGGSGANVLTF.

This clone showed up just once. The CDR3 loop is CASSLQGASSTEAFF. For the CDR3, the DNA is TGCGCCAGCAGCTTACAGGGGGCGTCTAGCACTGAAGCTTTCTTT. The V call is TRBV5-1, the J call TRBJ1-1, with 9 positions matching TRBD1. V lost 2 bases, J lost 4 bases, and 6 bases stayed unmatched. In germline, CDR1 is SGHRS, CDR2 YFSETQ. This CDR3 has 15 amino acids.

The chain joins TRBV7-9 to TRBJ2-3; the D gene is possibly TRBD2 (6 bases). Germline V gives CDR1 SEHNR, CDR2 FQNEAQ (reference sequence). V dropped 3 bases and J dropped 0 bases, with 10 bases sitting between them. This CDR3 is 15 amino acids long. Here the CDR3 DNA reads TGTGCCAGCAGCTTCTCCGGGGGTAGCACAGATACGCAGTATTTT. Its protein product is CASSFSGGSTDTQYF.

The V gene is TRBV6-5, the J gene TRBJ1-2; TRBD1 matches 9 bases. The CDR3 totals 13 residues. V was pared by 6 bases and J by 6 bases, with 5 bases of the junction left unmatched. Germline-derived CDR1 and CDR2 are MNHEY and SVGAGI. The CDR3 reads CASSTGGGNGYTF. In DNA, the CDR3 is TGTGCCAGCAGCACAGGGGGCGGGAATGGCTACACCTTC.

This chain links TRBV12-3 or TRBV12-4 with TRBJ1-2; no reliable D call. CDR3 length: 12 amino acids. V dropped 1 base and J dropped 3 bases, with 3 bases sitting between them. The CDR3 nucleotides read TGTGCCAGCAGTTTAGGTTACTATGGCTACACCTTC. It specifies CASSLGYYGYTF.

The gene calls are TRBV6-1 and TRBJ2-3; maybe TRBD2 (6 bases). Germline values: CDR1 MNHNS, CDR2 SASEGT. The CDR3 is made up of 15 amino acids. Trimming left V 2 bases short and J 1 base short, with 10 bases between. Here the CDR3 DNA reads TGTGCCAGCAGTGAACGGGAGTGGGGCACAGATACGCAGTATTTT. As protein: CASSEREWGTDTQYF.

The CDR3 sequence: CSAIHNEQFF. The CDR3 bases are TGCAGTGCTATTCACAATGAGCAGTTCTTC. This chain links TRBV20-1 with TRBJ2-1; D gene unclear. From germline, CDR1 is DFQATT and CDR2 SNEGSKA (reference sequence). Trimming stripped 4 bases from V and 5 bases from J, with 3 bases between. The CDR3 is 10 residues long.

The rearrangement links TRBV9 to TRBJ1-1; D is unresolved. The CDR3 has 13 residues. Per germline, CDR1 SGDLS and CDR2 YYNGEE. V gave up 4 bases and J gave up 7 bases, with 14 bases separating them. CDR3 loop: CASSIYVGSEAFF. CDR3 DNA: TGTGCCAGCAGCATCTACGTTGGGAGTGAAGCTTTCTTT.

The chain uses TRBV30 and TRBJ1-1; 8 nucleotides match TRBD1. CDR1 is GTSNPN and CDR2 is SVGIG in the germline V gene (reference sequence). This CDR3 has 15 amino acids. V gave up 0 bases and J gave up 2 bases; unmatched junction bases: 5. CDR3 sequence reads: CAWSVGTGDNTEAFF. CDR3 DNA: TGTGCCTGGAGTGTTGGGACAGGAGATAACACTGAAGCTTTCTTT.